This T cell receptor beta chain was observed in a study of T cell responses to AZD1222 COVID-19 vaccine. Findings and caveats of the study: Regions 160-218 and 743-854 dominated among vaccine-associated CD4 TCRs spanning spike. Scientists sampled the repertoires only once the peak T cell response had passed. The study found Spike-specific TCR breadth and depth rose after two AZD1222 doses.

Investigators merged groups given second doses at roughly 4 or roughly 12 weeks. The assay was immunoSEQ multiplex PCR, and TCRdb's table has in-frame clones only and misses some. Altogether over 85,000 clones are present, over 90% being singletons, with the ten largest covering 2.5% to 3.5%. In its sample, this clone was seen a few times. Its specificity is unknown. The source was peripheral blood, collected 28 days after the second AZD1222 dose. The sequence derives from an adult who received the AZD1222 COVID-19 vaccine.

CDR3 amino acids: CASSQNRAQPQHF. The CDR3 DNA reads as TGCGCCAGCAGCCAAAACAGGGCCCAGCCCCAGCATTTT. This chain connects TRBV4-1 to TRBJ1-5; tentative D call: TRBD1 (6 bases). Between the trimmed V and J ends, which lost 2 bases and 7 bases, there was a span of 9 bases. Germline V CDR1 and CDR2: MGHRA, YSYEKL. The CDR3 is 13 amino acids.